Included here is one T cell receptor beta chain sequence, with context. Its specificity is unknown. These data belong to a study of CD8+ T cells in alopecia areata. As the sequencing template, cDNA was produced by extracting RNA and reverse transcribing it. Data came from immunoSEQ multiplex PCR; TCRdb stores just in-frame clones and leaves some out. This sample carries about 210,000 clones, 40% to 45% of them seen once, and the ten largest clones take 2.6%. CDR3 length equals 15 residues. The V gene's germline CDR1 is GTSNPN and CDR2 SVGIG (reference sequence). Trimming at V came to 2 bases and at J to 5 bases, leaving 5 bases not matched to a gene. Treatment in this sample: oral pan-JAK inhibitor, 5-10 mg twice daily. Study-level points and caveats: Both scalp clonality and the expanded CD8+ clones among the top 100 showed a significant decrease with tofacitinib.

The chain uses TRBV30 and TRBJ2-2, with 10 bases lining up with TRBD2. The TCR originated in a human donor with alopecia areata. Specimen: CD4+ T cells sorted from blood, collected at approximately week 37, from a patient treated with tofacitinib. This CDR3 is CAWSRPSGRTGELFF. In DNA, the CDR3 is TGTGCCTGGAGTCGGCCTAGCGGGAGAACCGGGGAGCTGTTTTTT.